This record concerns one T cell receptor beta chain sequence. The CDR3 spans 16 residues. Trimming left V 4 bases short and J 1 base short, with 16 bases between. Per germline, CDR1 SNHLY and CDR2 FYNNEI. Produced via immunoSEQ multiplex PCR; TCRdb's table is partial and in-frame only. The data contain 200,000 to 250,000 clones, 70% to 90% of them singletons. This sample was included in a study of blood T cell repertoires in COVID-19. The sequencing input was PBMCs or T cells enriched from blood (not recorded which). V usage is TRBV2 and J usage is TRBJ1-2, with a possible D match to TRBD1 (5 bases). The source of this sequence is a woman aged 40 to 50 with acute COVID-19. In nucleotides, the CDR3 is TGTGCCAGCAGTGGCCCATCTAGAGACAGTAACTATGGCTACACCTTC. As protein: CASSGPSRDSNYGYTF.